The clone carrying this T cell receptor beta chain was recorded at least ten times. TCRdb reanalysed the RT-PCR reads using MiXCR and keeps one entry per CDR3 protein. The table has 200,000 to 250,000 distinct CDR3 sequences, 12% to 15% seen once. This sample is part of a study of patients and donors after allogeneic stem cell transplantation. This CDR3 has 17 residues. The V segment lost 0 bases and the J segment 2 bases; nucleotides outside the gene matches: 7. The V gene's germline CDR1 is SGHDN and CDR2 FVKESK. This sequence joins TRBV14 and TRBJ2-4, with 7 bases identical to TRBD1. The receptor was derived from a human donor who was either an allogeneic HSCT recipient or a stem cell or donor lymphocyte infusion donor (not recorded which). It is not recorded whose cells these are; they may come from a transplant donor. Sequencing used blood, either unsorted or a sorted T cell fraction (not recorded which). In DNA, the CDR3 is TGTGCCAGCAGCCAAGATACAGGGGCTGGGACCAAAAACATTCAGTACTTC. Encoded protein: CASSQDTGAGTKNIQYF.